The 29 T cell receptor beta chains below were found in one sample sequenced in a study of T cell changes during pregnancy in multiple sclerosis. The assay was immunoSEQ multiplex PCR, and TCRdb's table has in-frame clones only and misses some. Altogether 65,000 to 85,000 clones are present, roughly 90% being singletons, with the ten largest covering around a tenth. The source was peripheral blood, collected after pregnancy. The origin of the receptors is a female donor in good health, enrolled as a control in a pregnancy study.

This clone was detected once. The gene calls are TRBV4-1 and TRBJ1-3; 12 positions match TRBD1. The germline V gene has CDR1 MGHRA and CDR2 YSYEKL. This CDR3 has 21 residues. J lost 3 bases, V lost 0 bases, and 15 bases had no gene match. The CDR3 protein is CASSQDRPSPGTGGGGNTIYF. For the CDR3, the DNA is TGCGCCAGCAGCCAAGATCGCCCTAGTCCCGGGACAGGGGGCGGTGGAAACACCATATATTTT.

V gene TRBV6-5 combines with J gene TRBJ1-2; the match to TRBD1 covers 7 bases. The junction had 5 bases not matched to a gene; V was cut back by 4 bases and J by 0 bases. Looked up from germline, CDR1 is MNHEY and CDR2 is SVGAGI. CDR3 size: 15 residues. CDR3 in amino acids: CASSSRDRANYGYTF. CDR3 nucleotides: TGTGCCAGCAGTTCCAGGGACAGAGCTAACTATGGCTACACCTTC.

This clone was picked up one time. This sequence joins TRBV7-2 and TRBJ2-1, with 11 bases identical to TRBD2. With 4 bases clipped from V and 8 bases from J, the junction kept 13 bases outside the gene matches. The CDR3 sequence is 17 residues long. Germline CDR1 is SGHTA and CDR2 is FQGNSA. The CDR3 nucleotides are TGTGCCAGCAGCTATCAGGCGGCTAGCGGGGGGAGGGATGAGCAGTTCTTC. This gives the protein CASSYQAASGGRDEQFF.

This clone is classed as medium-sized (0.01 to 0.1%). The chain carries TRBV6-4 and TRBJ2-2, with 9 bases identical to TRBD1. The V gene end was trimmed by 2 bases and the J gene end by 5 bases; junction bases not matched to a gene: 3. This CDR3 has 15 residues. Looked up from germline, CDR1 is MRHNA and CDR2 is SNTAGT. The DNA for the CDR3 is TGTGCCAGCAGTGACAAACAGGGGGCAACCGGGGAGCTGTTTTTT. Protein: CASSDKQGATGELFF.

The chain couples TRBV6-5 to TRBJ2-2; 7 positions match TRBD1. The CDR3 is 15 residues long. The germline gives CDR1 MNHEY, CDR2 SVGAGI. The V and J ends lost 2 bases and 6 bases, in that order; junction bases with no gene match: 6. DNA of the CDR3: TGTGCCAGCAGTTACCGGACAGGATCGGCCGGGGAGCTGTTTTTT. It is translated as CASSYRTGSAGELFF.

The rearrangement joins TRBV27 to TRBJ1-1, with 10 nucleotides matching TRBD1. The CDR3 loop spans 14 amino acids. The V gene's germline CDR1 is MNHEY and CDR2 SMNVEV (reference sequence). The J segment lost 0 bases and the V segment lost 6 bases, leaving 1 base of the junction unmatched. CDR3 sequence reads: CASRTGGMNTEAFF. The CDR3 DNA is TGTGCCAGCAGGACAGGGGGCATGAACACTGAAGCTTTCTTT.

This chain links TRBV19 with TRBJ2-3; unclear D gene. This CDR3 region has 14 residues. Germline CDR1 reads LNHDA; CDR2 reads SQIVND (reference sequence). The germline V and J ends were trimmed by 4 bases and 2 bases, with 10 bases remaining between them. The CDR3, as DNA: TGTGCCAGTAGTAACGGCGGCTACACAGATACGCAGTATTTT. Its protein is CASSNGGYTDTQYF.

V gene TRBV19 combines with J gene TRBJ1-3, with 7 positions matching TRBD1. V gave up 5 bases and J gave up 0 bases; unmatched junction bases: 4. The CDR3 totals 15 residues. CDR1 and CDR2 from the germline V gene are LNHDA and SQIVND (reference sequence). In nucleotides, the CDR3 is TGTGCCAGTAGTGTGCAGGGGGGCTCTGGAAACACCATATATTTT. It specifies CASSVQGGSGNTIYF.

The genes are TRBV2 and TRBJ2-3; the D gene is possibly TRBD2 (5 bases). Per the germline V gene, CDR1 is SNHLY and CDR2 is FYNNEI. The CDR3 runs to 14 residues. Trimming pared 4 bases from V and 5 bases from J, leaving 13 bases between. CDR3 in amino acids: CASSVRGEGDTQYF. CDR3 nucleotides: TGTGCCAGCAGTGTTCGGGGAGAAGGAGATACGCAGTATTTT.

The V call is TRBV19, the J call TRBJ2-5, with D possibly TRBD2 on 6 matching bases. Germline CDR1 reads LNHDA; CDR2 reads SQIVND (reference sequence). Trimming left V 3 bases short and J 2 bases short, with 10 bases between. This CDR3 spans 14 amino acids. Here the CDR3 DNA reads TGTGCCAGTAGTATTCTCGGGACTCAAGAGACCCAGTACTTC. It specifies CASSILGTQETQYF.

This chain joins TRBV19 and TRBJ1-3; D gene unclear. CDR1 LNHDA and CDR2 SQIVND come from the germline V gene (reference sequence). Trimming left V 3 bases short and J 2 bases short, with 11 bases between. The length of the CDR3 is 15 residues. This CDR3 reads CASSIRGLPGNTIYF. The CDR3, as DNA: TGTGCCAGTAGTATTCGAGGGTTACCTGGAAACACCATATATTTT.

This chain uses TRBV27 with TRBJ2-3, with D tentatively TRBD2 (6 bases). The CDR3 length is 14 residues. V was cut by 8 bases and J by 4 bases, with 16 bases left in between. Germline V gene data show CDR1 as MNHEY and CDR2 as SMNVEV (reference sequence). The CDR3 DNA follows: TGTGCCAGCTCTCCCCTGGGAGGCTCAGATACGCAGTATTTT. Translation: CASSPLGGSDTQYF.

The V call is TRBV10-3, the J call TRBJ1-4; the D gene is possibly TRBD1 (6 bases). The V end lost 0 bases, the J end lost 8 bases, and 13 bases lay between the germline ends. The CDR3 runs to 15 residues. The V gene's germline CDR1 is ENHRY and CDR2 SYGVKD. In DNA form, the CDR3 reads TGTGCCATCAGTGAGTCGTTGACAGGAGGCGAAAAACTGTTTTTT. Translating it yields CAISESLTGGEKLFF.

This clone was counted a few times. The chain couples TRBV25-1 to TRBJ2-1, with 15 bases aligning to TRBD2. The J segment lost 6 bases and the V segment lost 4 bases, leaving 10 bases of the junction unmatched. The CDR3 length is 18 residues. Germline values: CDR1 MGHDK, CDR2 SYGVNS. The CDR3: CASSAGLAGGPQLNEQFF. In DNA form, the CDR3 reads TGTGCCAGCAGTGCGGGACTAGCGGGAGGCCCCCAGCTCAATGAGCAGTTCTTC. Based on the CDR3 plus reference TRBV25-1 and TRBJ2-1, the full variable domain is EADIYQTPRYLVIGTGKKITLECSQTMGHDKMYWYQQDPGMELHLIHYSYGVNSTEKGDLSSESTVSRIRTEHFPLTLESARPSHTSQYLCASSAGLAGGPQLNEQFFGPGTRLTVL.

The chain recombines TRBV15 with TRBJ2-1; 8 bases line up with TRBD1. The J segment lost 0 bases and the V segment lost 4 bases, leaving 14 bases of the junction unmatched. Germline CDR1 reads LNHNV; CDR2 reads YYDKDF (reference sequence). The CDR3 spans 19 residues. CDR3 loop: CATSIPGTGTESSYNEQFF. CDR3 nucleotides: TGTGCCACCAGCATACCCGGGACAGGAACAGAAAGCTCCTACAATGAGCAGTTCTTC.

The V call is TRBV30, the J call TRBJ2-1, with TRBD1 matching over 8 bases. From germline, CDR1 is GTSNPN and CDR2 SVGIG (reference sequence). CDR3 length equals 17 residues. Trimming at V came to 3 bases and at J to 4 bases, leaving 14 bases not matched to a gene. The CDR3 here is CAWRFGQGVIWYNEQFF. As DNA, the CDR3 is TGTGCCTGGAGGTTCGGACAGGGCGTAATATGGTACAATGAGCAGTTCTTC.

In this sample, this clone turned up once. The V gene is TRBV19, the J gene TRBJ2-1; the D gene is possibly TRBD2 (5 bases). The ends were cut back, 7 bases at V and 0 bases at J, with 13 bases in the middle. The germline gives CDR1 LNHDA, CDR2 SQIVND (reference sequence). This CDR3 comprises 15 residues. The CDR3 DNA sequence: TGTGCCAGTATTGGGCGGGCTAGCTCCTACAATGAGCAGTTCTTC. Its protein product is CASIGRASSYNEQFF.

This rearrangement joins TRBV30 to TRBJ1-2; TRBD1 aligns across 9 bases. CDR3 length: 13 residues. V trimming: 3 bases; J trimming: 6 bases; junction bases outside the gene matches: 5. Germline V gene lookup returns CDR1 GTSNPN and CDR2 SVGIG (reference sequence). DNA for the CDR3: TGTGCCTGGAGGGGACAGGGCTTAGATGGCTACACCTTC. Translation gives CAWRGQGLDGYTF.

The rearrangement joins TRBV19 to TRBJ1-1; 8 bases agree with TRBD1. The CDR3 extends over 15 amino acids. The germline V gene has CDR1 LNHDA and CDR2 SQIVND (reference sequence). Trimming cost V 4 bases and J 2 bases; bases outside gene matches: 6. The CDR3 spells CASSKRQGFNTEAFF. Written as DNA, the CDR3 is TGTGCCAGTAGTAAGAGACAGGGGTTCAACACTGAAGCTTTCTTT.

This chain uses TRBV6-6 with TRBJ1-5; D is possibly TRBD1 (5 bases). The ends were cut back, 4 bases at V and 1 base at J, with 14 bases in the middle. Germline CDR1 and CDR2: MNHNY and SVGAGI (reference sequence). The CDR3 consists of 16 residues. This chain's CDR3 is CASSSTLGGSNQPQHF. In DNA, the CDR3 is TGTGCCAGCAGTTCTACCTTGGGGGGGAGCAATCAGCCCCAGCATTTT.

The CDR3 is CASSVGQGPYSNQPQHF. The CDR3 nucleotides read TGTGCCAGTAGTGTCGGACAGGGACCCTATAGCAATCAGCCCCAGCATTTT. The gene calls are TRBV19 and TRBJ1-5; 8 bases align to TRBD1. V dropped 5 bases and J dropped 0; count of bases not matched to a gene: 9. The CDR3 is 17 amino acids. CDR1 and CDR2 from the germline V gene are LNHDA and SQIVND (reference sequence).

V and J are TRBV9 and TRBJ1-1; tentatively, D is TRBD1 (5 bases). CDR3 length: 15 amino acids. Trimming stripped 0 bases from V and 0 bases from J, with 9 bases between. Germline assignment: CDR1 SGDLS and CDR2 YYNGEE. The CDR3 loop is CASSVGVTVNTEAFF. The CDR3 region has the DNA TGTGCCAGCAGCGTAGGGGTGACAGTGAACACTGAAGCTTTCTTT.

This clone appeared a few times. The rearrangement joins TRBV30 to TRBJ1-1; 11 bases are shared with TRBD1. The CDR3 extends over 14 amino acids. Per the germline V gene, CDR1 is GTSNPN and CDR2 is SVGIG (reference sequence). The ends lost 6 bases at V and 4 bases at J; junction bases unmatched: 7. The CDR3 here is CACGQGAIFTEAFF. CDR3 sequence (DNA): TGTGCCTGCGGACAGGGGGCTATATTCACTGAAGCTTTCTTT.

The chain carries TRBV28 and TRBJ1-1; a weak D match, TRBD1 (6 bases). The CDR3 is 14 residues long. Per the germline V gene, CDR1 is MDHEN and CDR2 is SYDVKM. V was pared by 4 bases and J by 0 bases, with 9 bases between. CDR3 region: CASSSTGLNTEAFF. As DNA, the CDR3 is TGTGCCAGCAGTTCGACAGGATTGAACACTGAAGCTTTCTTT.

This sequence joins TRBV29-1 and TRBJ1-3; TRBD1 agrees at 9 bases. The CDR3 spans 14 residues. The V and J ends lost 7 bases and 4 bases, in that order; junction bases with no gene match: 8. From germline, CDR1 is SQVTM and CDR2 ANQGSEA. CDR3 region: CSGRTGAEGNTIYF. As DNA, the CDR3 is TGCAGCGGCCGGACAGGGGCTGAAGGAAACACCATATATTTT. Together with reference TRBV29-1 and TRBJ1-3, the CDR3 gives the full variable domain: SAVISQKPSRDICQRGTSLTIQCQVDSQVTMMFWYRQQPGQSLTLIATANQGSEATYESGFVIDKFPISRPNLTFSTLTVSNMSPEDSSIYLCSGRTGAEGNTIYFGEGSWLTVV.

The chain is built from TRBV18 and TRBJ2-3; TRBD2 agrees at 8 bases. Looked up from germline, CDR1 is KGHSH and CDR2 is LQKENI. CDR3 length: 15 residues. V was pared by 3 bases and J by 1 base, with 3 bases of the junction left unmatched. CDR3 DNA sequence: TGTGCCAGCTCACCGCTAGCGGGTGGCACAGATACGCAGTATTTT. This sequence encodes CASSPLAGGTDTQYF.

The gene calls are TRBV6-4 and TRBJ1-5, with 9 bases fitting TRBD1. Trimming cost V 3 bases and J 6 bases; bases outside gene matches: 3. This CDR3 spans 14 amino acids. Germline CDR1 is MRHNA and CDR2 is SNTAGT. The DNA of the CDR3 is TGTGCCAGCAGTGAGACAGGGGGAAGTCAGCCCCAGCATTTT. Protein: CASSETGGSQPQHF.

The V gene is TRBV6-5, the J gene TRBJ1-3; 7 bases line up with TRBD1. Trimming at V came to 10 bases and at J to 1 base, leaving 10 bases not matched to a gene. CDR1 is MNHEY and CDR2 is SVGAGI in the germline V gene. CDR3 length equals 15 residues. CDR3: CATQIHRGSGNTIYF. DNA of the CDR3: TGTGCCACCCAGATCCACAGGGGTTCTGGAAACACCATATATTTT.

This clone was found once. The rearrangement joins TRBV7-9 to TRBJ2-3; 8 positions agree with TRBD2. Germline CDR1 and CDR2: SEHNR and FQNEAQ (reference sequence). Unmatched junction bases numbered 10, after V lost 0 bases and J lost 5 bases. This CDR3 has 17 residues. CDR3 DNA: TGTGCCAGCAGCTTAGCGCTGGCTAGCGGGTTGGTAGATACGCAGTATTTT. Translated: CASSLALASGLVDTQYF.